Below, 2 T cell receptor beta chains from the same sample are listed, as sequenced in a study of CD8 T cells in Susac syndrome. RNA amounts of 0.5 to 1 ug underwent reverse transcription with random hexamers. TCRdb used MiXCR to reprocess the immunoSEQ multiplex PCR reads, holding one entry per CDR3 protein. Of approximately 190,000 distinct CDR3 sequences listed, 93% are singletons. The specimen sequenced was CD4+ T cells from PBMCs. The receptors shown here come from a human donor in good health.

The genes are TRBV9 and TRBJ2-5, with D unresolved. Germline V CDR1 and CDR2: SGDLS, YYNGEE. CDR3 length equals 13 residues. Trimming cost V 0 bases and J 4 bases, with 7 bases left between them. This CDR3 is CASSVGVGETQYF. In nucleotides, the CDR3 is TGTGCCAGCAGCGTAGGGGTCGGAGAGACCCAGTACTTC.

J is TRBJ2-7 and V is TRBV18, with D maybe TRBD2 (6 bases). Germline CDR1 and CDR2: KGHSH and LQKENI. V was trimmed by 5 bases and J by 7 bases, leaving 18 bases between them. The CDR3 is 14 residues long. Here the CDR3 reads CASSEGTGDGEQYF. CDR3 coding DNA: TGTGCCAGCTCAGAGGGGACGGGGGACGGGGAGCAGTACTTC.